This T cell receptor (beta chain) came from a study of shared clonotypes between healthy human individuals. Background on the study: Per donor, three plates held CD4 naive cells, three held CD4 memory, two held CD8 naive and one held CD8 memory.

Note on this clone: This sample also contains other DNA sequences that code for the same CDR3.

Measured with immunoSEQ multiplex PCR; TCRdb has only the in-frame clones, and not every one. Here the sample spans some 2,500,000 clones, 93% being singletons. The CDR3 runs 14 residues. Trimming took 1 base from V and 0 from J, leaving 5 bases between them. Germline-derived CDR1 and CDR2 are MNHNS and SASEGT. The sequence came from a man in his late teens or twenties in good health. Some clones in this sample may be carry-over from other donors' samples. This chain links TRBV6-1 with TRBJ2-3; possible D gene TRBD1, 5 bases. The source material was naive CD4+ T cells from PBMCs. Subset specified: CD45RA+ positively selected. CDR3 sequence (DNA): TGTGCCAGCAGTGAAGGGGGCAGCACAGATACGCAGTATTTT. It is translated as CASSEGGSTDTQYF.